What follows is one T cell receptor beta chain and its context. What it binds is not known. The sample belongs to a study of CD4 T cells in relation to SARS-CoV-2 and coronaviruses. This CDR3 region has 12 residues. Germline lookup yields CDR1 LGHDT and CDR2 YNNKEL (reference sequence). V shed 1 base and J shed 6 bases, with 4 bases lying between them. Data came from immunoSEQ multiplex PCR; TCRdb stores just in-frame clones and leaves some out. Here the sample spans 35,000 or so clones, over 60% being singletons. The chain combines TRBV3-1 (or the pseudogene TRBV3-2) with TRBJ1-5; D not certain. Sequencing input: memory CD4+ T cells from PBMCs, cultured in vitro. This receptor was taken from an adult with COVID-19. This CDR3 is CASSQGGQPQHF. The DNA for the CDR3 is TGTGCCAGCAGCCAAGGGGGTCAGCCCCAGCATTTT.